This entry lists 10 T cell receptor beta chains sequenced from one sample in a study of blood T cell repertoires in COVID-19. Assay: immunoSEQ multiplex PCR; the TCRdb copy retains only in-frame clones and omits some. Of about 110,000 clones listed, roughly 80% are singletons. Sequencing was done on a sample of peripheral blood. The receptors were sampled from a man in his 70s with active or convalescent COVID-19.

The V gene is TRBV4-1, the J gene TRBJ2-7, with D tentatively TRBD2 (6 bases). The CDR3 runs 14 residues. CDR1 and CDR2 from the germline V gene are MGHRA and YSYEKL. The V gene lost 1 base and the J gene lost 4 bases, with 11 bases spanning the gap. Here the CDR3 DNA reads TGCGCCAGCAGCCAAGCTACCCGGGGGTACGAGCAGTACTTC. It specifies CASSQATRGYEQYF.

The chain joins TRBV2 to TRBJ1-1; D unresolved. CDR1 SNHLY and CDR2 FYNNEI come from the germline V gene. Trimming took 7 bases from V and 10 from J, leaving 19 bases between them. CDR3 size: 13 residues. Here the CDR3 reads CASTTEEATGAFF. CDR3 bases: TGTGCCAGCACTACCGAGGAGGCTACGGGAGCTTTCTTT.

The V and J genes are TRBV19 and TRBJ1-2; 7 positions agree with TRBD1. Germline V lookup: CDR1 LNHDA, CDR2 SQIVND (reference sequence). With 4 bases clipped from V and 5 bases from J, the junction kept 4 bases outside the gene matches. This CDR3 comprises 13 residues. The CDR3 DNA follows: TGTGCCAGTAGTAGAACGACAGGGTATGGCTACACCTTC. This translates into CASSRTTGYGYTF.

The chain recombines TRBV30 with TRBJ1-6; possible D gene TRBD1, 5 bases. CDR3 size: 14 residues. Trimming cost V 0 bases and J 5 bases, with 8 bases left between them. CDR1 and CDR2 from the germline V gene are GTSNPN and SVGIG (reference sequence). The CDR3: CAWSVGGDNSPLHF. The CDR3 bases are TGTGCCTGGAGTGTCGGAGGGGATAATTCACCCCTCCACTTT.

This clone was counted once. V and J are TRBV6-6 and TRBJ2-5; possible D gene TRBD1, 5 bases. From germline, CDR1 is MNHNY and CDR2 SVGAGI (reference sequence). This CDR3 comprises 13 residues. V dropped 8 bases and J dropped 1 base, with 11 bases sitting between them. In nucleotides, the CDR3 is TGTGCCAGCCAATTACAGGTCCAAGAGACCCAGTACTTC. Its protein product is CASQLQVQETQYF.

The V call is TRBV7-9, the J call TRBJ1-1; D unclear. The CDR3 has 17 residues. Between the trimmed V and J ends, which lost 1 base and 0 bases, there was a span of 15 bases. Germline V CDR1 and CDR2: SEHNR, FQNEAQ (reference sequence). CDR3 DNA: TGTGCCAGCAGCTTAGGGAGAGTAGGCGCCTTGAACACTGAAGCTTTCTTT. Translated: CASSLGRVGALNTEAFF.

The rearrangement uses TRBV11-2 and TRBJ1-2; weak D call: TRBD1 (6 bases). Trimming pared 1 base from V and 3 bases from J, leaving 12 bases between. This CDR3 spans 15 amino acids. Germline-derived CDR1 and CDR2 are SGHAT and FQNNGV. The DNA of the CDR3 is TGTGCCAGCAGCTTAGGTGTCCAGGGGCACTATGGCTACACCTTC. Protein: CASSLGVQGHYGYTF.

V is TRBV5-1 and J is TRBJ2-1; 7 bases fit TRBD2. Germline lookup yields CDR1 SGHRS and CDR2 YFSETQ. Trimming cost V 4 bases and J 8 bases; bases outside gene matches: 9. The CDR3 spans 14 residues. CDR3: CASSRWEGPDEQFF. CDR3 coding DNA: TGCGCCAGCAGCCGATGGGAGGGCCCAGATGAGCAGTTCTTC.

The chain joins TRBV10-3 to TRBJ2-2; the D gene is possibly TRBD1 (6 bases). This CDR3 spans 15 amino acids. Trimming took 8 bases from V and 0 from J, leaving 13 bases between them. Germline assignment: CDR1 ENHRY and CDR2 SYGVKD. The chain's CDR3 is CAIGAGTTNTGELFF. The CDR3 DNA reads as TGTGCCATCGGGGCCGGGACAACGAACACCGGGGAGCTGTTTTTT.

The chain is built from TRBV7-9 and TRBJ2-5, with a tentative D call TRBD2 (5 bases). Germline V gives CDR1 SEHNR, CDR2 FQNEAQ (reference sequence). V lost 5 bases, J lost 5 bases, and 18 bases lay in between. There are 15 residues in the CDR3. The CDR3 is CASSGGLHLGETQYF. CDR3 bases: TGTGCCAGCAGCGGAGGTCTACACCTGGGGGAGACCCAGTACTTC.